This T cell receptor (beta chain) emerged from a study of spatial heterogeneity in lung cancer. The time point denotes: sample taken at primary tumor resection. The authors sequenced whole RNA from tumor, nontumor lung or frozen PBMC without sorting. TCRdb re-called the 5' RACE reads with MiXCR, one entry per CDR3 protein. Of about 39,000 distinct CDR3 sequences detected, less than 6% appear once; the ten largest clones hold about 9.9%. V lost 0 bases and J 1 base, leaving 9 bases between the germline ends. The CDR3 runs 15 residues. Germline V gives CDR1 SEHNR, CDR2 FQNEAQ (reference sequence). This clonotype came up many times.

The gene calls are TRBV7-9 and TRBJ1-2, with a weak D call TRBD1 (6 bases). Sample: PBMCs, taken at surgery. This TCR came from a male donor with early-stage non-small cell lung cancer. The CDR3, as DNA: TGTGCCAGCAGCTTAGCAGGACAGCGTAACTATGGCTACACCTTC. Protein product: CASSLAGQRNYGYTF.